This T cell receptor beta chain was recovered during a study of blood T cell repertoires in COVID-19. Background on the study: The United States, Italy and Spain provided the acute and convalescent COVID-19 samples. T cells, B-cell-depleted T cells, or PBMCs supplied cDNA or gDNA.

Original processing methods: How many nucleated cells were present was estimated from reference gene primer amplification. The repertoire was sequenced with immunoSEQ multiplex PCR; TCRdb's copy has only in-frame clones and lacks some. V, J and clone size are taken as reported in that table, and D and trimming were inferred from the DNA itself. The sample lists under 300,000 clones; 70% to 85% were seen once. Per germline, CDR1 SGHNT and CDR2 YENEEA. CDR3 length: 13 residues. Trimming took off 5 bases at V and 0 bases at J, with 7 bases between the two ends. This receptor was taken from an elderly woman with active or convalescent COVID-19. V is TRBV11-3 and J is TRBJ1-1; D is unclear. The sample consisted of peripheral blood. CDR3 protein: CASSLGLNTEAFF. The CDR3 bases are TGTGCCAGCAGCCTTGGGCTGAACACTGAAGCTTTCTTT.